Given below is one T cell receptor (beta chain) in context. The antigen it recognizes is unknown. The input lacks base qualities; no much larger clone sits a single base away. The donors were healthy, HIV-negative adults with no recently reported acute infections or vaccinations. Every donor was a Caucasian adult living in Nashville, Tennessee, USA. CD4+ T cells were enriched through magnetic negative selection, after which naive cells were positively selected on CD45RA and the remaining negative fraction served as the memory subset. After blood collection by leukapheresis, PBMCs were isolated using Ficoll-Histopaque density gradient centrifugation and then cryopreserved in the vapor phase of liquid nitrogen. Purity and quantity of every magnetically sorted T cell population were checked by analytical flow cytometry. Genomic DNA was isolated from every sorted fraction and measured by UV absorbance on a Nanodrop 2000c.

Using the deep immunoSEQ assay, TCR CDR3 regions were amplified from genomic DNA by multiplex PCR. For each cell subset, the extracted genomic DNA was distributed evenly across all wells of several immunoSEQ 96-well plates, and each plate served as one replicate. For sorted subsets, about 0.2 ug genomic DNA, equal to tens of thousands of T cell genomes, was loaded into each replicate PCR. The purified libraries were quantified using a Qubit 3.0 fluorometer, sized with a Bioanalyzer 2100, and then quantified again using the KAPA Library Quantification kit. Every immunoSEQ 96-well plate was sequenced on a separate single-read 150-cycle Illumina NextSeq 550 flow cell. The source study handled its data this way. Because the immunoSEQ output included only junctional sequences and no quality scores, the filtering could not be the same as the filtering used for full-length reads. Sequences were annotated with PyIR, a Python wrapper for IgBLAST v1.9, and V/J genes and CDR3 were assigned using IMGT germline references. Reads were filtered out if the reads had weak V/J assignments (E-value above 1e-6), no CDR3, stop codons, out-of-frame junctions, or ambiguous translated residues. V3J clonotypes were defined by identical inferred V gene, J gene, and CDR3 amino acid sequence. Percentage overlap between repertoires was computed as shared unique clonotypes divided by the size of the smaller repertoire. RTK rarefaction, the Chao1 estimator, and Recon v2.1 estimates of unobserved clonotypes were used to assess repertoire richness. OLGA was used to compute generation probabilities for all TCRbeta clonotypes that the gDNA method yielded from several donors. TCRdb holds this immuneACCESS table with in-frame rearrangements only. Some clones are missing; in checked studies, unresolved V genes explain under half, and the rest has no known cause. The V and J calls and clone size come from that table; D and trimming were worked out from the DNA. This sample gives 1.5 million to 1.9 million clones in total; 95% to 99% of them show up just once. The ten biggest clones cover about 0.4% of the sample.

The data are from a study of shared clonotypes between healthy human individuals (dated by TCRdb to 2019 to 2021). Broadly, across the study: The cohort comprised two women and a few men aged 18 to 49 years. For each donor, CD4 naive and CD4 memory were each run on three plates, CD8 naive on two plates, and CD8 memory on one plate. To estimate repertoire size and how much clonotypes are shared between individuals, the study performed deep sequencing of blood TCR repertoires from about five healthy adults. To increase sequencing depth and limit assay-specific biases, TCR repertoire library preparation and sequencing were carried out by different laboratories using diverse techniques. Per donor, leukapheresis produced somewhere between about 0.94 and 9 billion PBMCs.

What the research found in general, with its limitations: Only blood was sampled, and tissue TCR repertoires likely differ from those in blood. Based on pairwise subsampling, the degree of clonotype sharing among donors was expected to be affected by sequencing depth. Even with the large sequencing depth, rarefaction of the sorted-subset datasets indicated that sequencing was incomplete. When several donors were compared, the shared fraction of clonotypes was 5% to 6.5% for naive CD4, around 3.5% for naive CD8, more than 2% for memory CD4, and less than 0.5% for memory CD8. Naive subsets generally had larger estimated clonotype richness than memory subsets did. Because the study included a small number of donors, the genetic and exposure-history diversity represented was limited. Compared with non-shared clonotypes, clonotypes shared by all four sorted-subset donors had higher generation probabilities.

Material: naive CD4+ T cells sorted from blood. The cell subset or site label here, explained by the study, means: CD45RA+ positively selected. The sequence came from a man aged 25 to 40 in good health.

The nucleotides read TGTGCCAGTGCGGCTGGGATTACCGGGGAGCTGTTTTTT. This yields the protein CASAAGITGELFF. Recombination joined TRBV19 with TRBJ2-2; a confident D gene designation cannot be given. The trim is 8 bases for V and 5 bases for J, with a gap of 12 bases between the germline ends. The germline V gene (reference sequence) sets CDR1 to LNHDA and CDR2 to SQIVND. Measured from the cysteine to the phenylalanine, the CDR3 is 13 residues long. Only the CDR3 DNA is retained, 39 bases long and in frame from the first base.